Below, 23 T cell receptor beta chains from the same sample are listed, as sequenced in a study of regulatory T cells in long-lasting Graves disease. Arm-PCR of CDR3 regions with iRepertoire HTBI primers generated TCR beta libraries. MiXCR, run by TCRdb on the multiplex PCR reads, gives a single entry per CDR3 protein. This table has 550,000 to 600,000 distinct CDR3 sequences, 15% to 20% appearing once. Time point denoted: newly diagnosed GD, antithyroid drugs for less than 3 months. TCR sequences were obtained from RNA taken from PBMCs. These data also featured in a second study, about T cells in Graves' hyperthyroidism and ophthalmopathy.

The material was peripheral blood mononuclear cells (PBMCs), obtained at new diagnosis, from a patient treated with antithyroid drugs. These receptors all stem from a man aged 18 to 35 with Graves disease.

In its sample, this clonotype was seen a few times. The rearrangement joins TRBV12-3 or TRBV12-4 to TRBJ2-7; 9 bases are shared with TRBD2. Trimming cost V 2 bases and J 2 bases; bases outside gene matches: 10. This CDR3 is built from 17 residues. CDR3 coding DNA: TGTGCCAGCAGTTTACAGGTAGCGGCGGGAGGGCCCTACGAGCAGTACTTC. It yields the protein CASSLQVAAGGPYEQYF.

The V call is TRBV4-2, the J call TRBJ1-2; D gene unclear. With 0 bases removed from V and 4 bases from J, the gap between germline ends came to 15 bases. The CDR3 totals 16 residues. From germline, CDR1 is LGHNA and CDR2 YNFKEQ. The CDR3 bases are TGTGCCAGCAGCCAAGATCCCCCAACTCACCCCTATGGCTACACCTTC. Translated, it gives CASSQDPPTHPYGYTF.

The CDR3 DNA reads as TGTGCCAGTAGTATGGTGGCAGTTAGCACAGATACGCAGTATTTT. Translation gives CASSMVAVSTDTQYF. This rearrangement joins TRBV19 to TRBJ2-3; no clear D gene. The V gene lost 3 bases and the J gene lost 0 bases, with 10 bases spanning the gap. CDR3 size: 15 residues. CDR1 and CDR2 from the germline V gene are LNHDA and SQIVND (reference sequence).

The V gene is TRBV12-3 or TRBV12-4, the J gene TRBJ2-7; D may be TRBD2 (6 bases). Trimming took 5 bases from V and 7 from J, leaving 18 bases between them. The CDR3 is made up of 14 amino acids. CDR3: CASSPGRAGYEQYF. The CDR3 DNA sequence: TGTGCCAGCAGTCCCGGCCGGGCGGGGTATGAGCAGTACTTC.

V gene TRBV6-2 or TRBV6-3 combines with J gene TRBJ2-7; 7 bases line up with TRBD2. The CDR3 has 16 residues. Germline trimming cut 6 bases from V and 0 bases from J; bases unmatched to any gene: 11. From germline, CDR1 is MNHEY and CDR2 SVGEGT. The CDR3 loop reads CASRIAGDYLSYEQYF. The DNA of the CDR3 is TGTGCCAGCAGGATCGCGGGGGACTATCTCTCCTACGAGCAGTACTTC.

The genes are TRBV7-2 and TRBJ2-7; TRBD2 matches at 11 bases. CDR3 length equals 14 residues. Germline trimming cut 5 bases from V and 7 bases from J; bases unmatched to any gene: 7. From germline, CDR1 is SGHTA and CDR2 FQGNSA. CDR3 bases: TGTGCCAGCAGCCAAAGACTAGCGGGATCAGAGCAGTACTTC. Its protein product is CASSQRLAGSEQYF.

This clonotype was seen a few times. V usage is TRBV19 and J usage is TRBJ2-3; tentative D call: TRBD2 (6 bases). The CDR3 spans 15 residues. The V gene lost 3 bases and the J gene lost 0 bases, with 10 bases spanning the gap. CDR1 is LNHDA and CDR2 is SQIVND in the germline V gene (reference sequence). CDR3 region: CASSMGTLSTDTQYF. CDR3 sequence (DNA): TGTGCCAGTAGTATGGGGACTCTTAGCACAGATACGCAGTATTTT.

The CDR3: CASSLYTLGDYGYTF. The CDR3 nucleotides are TGTGCCAGCAGTTTATATACCCTTGGCGACTATGGCTACACCTTC. J is TRBJ1-2 and V is TRBV28; no definite D call. Germline loops: CDR1 MDHEN, CDR2 SYDVKM. Trimming took 1 base from V and 3 from J, leaving 12 bases between them. This CDR3 contains 15 residues.

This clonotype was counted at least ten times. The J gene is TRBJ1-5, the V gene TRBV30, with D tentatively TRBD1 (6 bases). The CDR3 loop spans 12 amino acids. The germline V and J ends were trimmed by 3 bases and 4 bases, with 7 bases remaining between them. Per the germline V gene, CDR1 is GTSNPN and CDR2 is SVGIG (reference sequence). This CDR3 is CAWSTGNQPQHF. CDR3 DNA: TGTGCCTGGAGCACAGGGAATCAGCCCCAGCATTTT.

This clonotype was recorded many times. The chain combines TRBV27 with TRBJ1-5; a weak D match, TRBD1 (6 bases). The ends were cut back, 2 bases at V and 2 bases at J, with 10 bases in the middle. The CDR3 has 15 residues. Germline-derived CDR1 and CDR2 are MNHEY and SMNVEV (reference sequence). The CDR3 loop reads CASSLRPGGNQPQHF. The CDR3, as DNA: TGTGCCAGCAGTTTACGCCCAGGGGGCAATCAGCCCCAGCATTTT.

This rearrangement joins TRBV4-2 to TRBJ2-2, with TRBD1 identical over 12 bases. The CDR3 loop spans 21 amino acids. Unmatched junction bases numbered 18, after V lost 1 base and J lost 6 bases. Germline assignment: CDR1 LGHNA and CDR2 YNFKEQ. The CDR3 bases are TGTGCCAGCAGCCAAGTTCTAATAAGGGCCCGGGACAGGGGGCTTTCCGGGGAGCTGTTTTTT. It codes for CASSQVLIRARDRGLSGELFF.

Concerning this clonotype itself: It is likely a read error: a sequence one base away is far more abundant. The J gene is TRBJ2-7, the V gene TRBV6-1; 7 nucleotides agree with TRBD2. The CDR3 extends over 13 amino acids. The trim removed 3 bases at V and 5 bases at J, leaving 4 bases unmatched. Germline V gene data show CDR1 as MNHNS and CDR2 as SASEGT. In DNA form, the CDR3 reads TGTGCCAGCAGTGAGCGGGGAGGGGACGAGCAGTACTTC. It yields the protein CASSERGGDEQYF.

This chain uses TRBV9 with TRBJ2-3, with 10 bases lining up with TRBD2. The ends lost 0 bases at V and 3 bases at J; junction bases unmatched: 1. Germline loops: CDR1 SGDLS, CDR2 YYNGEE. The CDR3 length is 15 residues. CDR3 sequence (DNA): TGTGCCAGCAGCGTAGCTAGCGGGAGAACAGATACGCAGTATTTT. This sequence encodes CASSVASGRTDTQYF.

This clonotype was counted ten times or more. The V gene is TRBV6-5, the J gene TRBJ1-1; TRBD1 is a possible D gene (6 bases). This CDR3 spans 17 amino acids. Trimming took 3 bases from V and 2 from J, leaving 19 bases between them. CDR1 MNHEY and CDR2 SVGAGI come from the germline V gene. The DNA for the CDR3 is TGTGCCAGCAGTTATTCTGCTAGGGGGTACAGTAACACTGAAGCTTTCTTT. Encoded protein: CASSYSARGYSNTEAFF.

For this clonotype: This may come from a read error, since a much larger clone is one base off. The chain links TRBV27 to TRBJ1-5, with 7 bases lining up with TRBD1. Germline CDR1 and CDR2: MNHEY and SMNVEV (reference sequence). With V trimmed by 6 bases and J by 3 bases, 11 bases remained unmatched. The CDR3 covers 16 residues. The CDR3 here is CASSLTGGQHNQPQHF. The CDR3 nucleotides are TGTGCCAGCAGCCTAACGGGGGGACAGCACAATCAGCCCCAGCATTTT.

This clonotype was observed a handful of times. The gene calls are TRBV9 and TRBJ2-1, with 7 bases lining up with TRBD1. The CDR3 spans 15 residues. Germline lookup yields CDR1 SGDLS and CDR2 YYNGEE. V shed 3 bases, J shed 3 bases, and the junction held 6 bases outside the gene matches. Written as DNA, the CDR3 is TGTGCCAGCAGCGACTCCGGGACAGACTACAATGAGCAGTTCTTC. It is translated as CASSDSGTDYNEQFF.

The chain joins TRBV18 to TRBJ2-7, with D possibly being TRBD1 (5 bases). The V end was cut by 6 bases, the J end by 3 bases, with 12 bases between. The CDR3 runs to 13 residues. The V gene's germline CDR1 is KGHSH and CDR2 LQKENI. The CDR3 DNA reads TGTGCCAGCTCTTTGACAGCCAACTACGAGCAGTACTTC. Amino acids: CASSLTANYEQYF.

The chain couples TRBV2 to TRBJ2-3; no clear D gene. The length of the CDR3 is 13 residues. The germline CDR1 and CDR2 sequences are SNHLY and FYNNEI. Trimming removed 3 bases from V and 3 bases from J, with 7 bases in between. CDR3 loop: CASSDLRTDTQYF. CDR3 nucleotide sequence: TGTGCCAGCAGTGATCTCCGTACAGATACGCAGTATTTT.

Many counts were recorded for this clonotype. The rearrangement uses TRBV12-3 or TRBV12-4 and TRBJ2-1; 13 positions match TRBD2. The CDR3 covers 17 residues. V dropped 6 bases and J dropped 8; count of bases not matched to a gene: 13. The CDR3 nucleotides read TGTGCCAGCAGACCCCCGGGACTAGCGGGAAAAGGGTATGAGCAGTTCTTC. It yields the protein CASRPPGLAGKGYEQFF.

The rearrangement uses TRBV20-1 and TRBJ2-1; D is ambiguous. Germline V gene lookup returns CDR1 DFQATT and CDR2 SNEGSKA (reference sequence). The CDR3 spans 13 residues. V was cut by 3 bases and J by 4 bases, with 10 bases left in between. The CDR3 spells CSARRSRYNEQFF. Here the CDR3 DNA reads TGCAGTGCTAGGAGGTCCCGATACAATGAGCAGTTCTTC.

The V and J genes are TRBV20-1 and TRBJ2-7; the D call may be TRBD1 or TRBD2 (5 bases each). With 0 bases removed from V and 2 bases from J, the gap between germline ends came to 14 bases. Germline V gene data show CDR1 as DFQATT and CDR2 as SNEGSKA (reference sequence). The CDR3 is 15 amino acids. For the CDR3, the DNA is TGCAGTGCTAGAGATCCCGGGACCTGGACCTACGAGCAGTACTTC. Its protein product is CSARDPGTWTYEQYF.

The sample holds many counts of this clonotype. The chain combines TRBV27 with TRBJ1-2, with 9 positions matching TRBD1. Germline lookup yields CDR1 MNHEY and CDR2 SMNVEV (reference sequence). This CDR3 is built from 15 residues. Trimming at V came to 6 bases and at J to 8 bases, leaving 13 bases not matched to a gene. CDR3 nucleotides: TGTGCCAGCAGCCGGCTCGGGACAGGGCTATGGGGCTACACCTTC. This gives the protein CASSRLGTGLWGYTF.

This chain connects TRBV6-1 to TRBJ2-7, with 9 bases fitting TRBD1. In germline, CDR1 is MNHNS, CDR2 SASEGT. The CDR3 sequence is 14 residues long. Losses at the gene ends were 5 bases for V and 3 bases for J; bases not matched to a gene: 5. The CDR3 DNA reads TGTGCCAGCAGTACCGGGACAGGGCTCTACGAGCAGTACTTC. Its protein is CASSTGTGLYEQYF.